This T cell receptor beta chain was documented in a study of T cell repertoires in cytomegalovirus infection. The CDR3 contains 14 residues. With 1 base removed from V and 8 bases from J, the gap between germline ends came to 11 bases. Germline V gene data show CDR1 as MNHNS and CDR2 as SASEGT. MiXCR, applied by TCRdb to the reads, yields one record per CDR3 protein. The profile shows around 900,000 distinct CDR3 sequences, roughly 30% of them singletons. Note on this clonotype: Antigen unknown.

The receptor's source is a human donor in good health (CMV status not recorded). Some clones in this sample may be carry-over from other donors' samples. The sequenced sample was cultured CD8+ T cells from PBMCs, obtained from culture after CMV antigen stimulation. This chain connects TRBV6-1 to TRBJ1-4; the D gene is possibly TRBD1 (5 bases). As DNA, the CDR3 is TGTGCCAGCAGTGAAGTCTCGGGGGGAGAAAAACTGTTTTTT. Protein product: CASSEVSGGEKLFF.